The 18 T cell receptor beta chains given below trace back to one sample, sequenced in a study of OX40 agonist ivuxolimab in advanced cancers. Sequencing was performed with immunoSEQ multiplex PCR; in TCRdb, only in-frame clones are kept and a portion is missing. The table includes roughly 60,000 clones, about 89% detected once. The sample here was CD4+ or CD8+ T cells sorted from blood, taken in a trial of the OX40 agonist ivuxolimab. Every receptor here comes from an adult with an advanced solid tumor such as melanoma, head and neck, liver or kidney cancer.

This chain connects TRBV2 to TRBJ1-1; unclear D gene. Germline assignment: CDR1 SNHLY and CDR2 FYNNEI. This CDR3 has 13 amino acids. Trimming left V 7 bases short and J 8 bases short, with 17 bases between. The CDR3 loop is CASTSSLMREAFF. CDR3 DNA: TGTGCCAGCACTTCCAGCTTGATGCGGGAAGCTTTCTTT.

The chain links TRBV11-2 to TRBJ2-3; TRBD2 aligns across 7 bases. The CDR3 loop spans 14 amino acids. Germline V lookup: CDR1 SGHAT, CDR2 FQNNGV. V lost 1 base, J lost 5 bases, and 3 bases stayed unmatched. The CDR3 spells CASSLVPGGDTQYF. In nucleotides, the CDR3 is TGTGCCAGCAGCTTAGTACCGGGAGGAGATACGCAGTATTTT. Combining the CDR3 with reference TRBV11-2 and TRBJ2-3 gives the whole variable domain EAGVAQSPRYKIIEKRQSVAFWCNPISGHATLYWYQQILGQGPKLLIQFQNNGVVDDSQLPKDRFSAERLKGVDSTLKIQPAKLEDSAVYLCASSLVPGGDTQYFGPGTRLTVL.

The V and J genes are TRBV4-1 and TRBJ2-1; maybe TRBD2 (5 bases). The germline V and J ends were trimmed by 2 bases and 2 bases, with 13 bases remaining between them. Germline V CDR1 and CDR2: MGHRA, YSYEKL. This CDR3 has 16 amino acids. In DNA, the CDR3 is TGCGCCAGCAGCCAACCTTTCGGGGTAGCCTACAATGAGCAGTTCTTC. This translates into CASSQPFGVAYNEQFF.

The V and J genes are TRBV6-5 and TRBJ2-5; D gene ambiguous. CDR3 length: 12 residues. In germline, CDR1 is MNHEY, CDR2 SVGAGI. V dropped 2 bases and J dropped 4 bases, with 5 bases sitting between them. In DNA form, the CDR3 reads TGTGCCAGCAGTTACACGGGAGAGACCCAGTACTTC. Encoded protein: CASSYTGETQYF.

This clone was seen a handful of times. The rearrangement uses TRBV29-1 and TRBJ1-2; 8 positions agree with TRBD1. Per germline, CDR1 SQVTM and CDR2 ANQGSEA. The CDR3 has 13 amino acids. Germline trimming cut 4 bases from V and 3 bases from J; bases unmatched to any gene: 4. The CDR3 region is CSVVTGGDYGYTF. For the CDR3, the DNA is TGCAGCGTTGTTACAGGGGGAGACTATGGCTACACCTTC.

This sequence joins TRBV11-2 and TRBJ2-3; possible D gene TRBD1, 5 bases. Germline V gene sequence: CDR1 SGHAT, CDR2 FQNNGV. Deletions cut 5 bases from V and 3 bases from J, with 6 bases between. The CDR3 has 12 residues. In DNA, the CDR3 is TGTGCCAGCAGCAGGGGAACAGATACGCAGTATTTT. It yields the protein CASSRGTDTQYF.

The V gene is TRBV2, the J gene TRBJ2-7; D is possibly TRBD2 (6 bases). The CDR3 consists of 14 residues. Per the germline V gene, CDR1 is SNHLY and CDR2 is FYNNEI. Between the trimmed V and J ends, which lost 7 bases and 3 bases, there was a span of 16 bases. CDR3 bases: TGTGCCAGCACCAGAGAGGGACTTAACTACGAGCAGTACTTC. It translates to CASTREGLNYEQYF. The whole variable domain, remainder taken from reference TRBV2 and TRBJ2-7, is EPEVTQTPSHQVTQMGQEVILRCVPISNHLYFYWYRQILGQKVEFLVSFYNNEISEKSEIFDDQFSVERPDGSNFTLKIRSTKLEDSAMYFCASTREGLNYEQYFGPGTRLTVT.

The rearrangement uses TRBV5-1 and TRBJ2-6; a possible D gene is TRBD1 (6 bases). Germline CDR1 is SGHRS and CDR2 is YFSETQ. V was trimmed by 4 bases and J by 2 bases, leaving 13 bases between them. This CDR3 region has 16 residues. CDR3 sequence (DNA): TGCGCCAGCAGCGCAGGGGCCCGGGCTGGGGCCAACGTCCTGACTTTC. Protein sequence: CASSAGARAGANVLTF.

CDR3 amino acids: CASSRTVGQPQHF. In DNA form, the CDR3 reads TGTGCCAGCAGCCGGACCGTCGGTCAGCCCCAGCATTTT. The gene calls are TRBV5-6 and TRBJ1-5; D remains ambiguous. The CDR3 consists of 13 residues. Trimming took off 4 bases at V and 6 bases at J, with 11 bases between the two ends. Looked up from germline, CDR1 is SGHDT and CDR2 is YYEEEE.

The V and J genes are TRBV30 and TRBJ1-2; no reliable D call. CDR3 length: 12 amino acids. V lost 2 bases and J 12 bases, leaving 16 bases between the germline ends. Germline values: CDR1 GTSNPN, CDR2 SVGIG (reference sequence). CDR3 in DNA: TGTGCCTGGAGTCAGCCCGGACTGAACAACACCTTC. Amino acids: CAWSQPGLNNTF.

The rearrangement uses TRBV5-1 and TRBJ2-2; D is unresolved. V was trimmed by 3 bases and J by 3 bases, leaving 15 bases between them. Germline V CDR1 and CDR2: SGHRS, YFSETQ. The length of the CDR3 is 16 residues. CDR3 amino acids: CASSSVGSGDTGELFF. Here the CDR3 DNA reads TGCGCCAGCAGCTCGGTCGGGTCCGGCGACACCGGGGAGCTGTTTTTT. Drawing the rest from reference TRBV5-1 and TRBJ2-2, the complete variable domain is KAGVTQTPRYLIKTRGQQVTLSCSPISGHRSVSWYQQTPGQGLQFLFEYFSETQRNKGNFPGRFSGRQFSNSRSEMNVSTLELGDSALYLCASSSVGSGDTGELFFGEGSRLTVL.

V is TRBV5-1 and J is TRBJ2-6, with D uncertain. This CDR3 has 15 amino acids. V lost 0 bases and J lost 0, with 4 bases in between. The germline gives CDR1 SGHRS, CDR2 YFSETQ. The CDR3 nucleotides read TGCGCCAGCAGCTTGGATAGCTCTGGGGCCAACGTCCTGACTTTC. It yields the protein CASSLDSSGANVLTF.

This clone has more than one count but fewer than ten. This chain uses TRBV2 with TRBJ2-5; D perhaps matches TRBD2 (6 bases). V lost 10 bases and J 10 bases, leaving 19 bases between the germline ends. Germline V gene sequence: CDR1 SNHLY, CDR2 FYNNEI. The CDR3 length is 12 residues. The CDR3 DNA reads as TGTGCCACCTCGATCCGGGGGACGATCCAGTACTTC. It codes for CATSIRGTIQYF.

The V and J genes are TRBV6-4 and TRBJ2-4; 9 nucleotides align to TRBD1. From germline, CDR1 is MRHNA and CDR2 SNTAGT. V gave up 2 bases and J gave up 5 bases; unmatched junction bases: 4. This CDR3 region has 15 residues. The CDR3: CASSDPRQGENIQYF. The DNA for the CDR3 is TGTGCCAGCAGTGACCCCAGACAGGGGGAAAACATTCAGTACTTC.

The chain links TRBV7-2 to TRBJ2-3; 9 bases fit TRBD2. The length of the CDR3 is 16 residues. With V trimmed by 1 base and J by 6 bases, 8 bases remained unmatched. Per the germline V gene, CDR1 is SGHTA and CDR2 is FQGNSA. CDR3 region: CASSLEGAGGADTQYF. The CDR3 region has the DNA TGTGCCAGCAGCTTAGAAGGGGCGGGAGGGGCGGATACGCAGTATTTT.

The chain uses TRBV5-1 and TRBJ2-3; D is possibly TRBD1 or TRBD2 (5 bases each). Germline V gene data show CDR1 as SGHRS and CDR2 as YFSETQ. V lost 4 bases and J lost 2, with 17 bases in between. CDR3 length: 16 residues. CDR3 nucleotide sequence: TGCGCCAGCAGCCGTCTGGGACGGACATTCACAGATACGCAGTATTTT. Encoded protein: CASSRLGRTFTDTQYF.

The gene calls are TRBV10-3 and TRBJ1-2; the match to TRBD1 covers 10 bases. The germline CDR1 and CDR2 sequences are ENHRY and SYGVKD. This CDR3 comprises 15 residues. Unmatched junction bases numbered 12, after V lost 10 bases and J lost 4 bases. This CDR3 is CATSTGGASGYGYTF. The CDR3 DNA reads TGTGCCACCTCGACAGGGGGCGCTTCTGGCTATGGCTACACCTTC.

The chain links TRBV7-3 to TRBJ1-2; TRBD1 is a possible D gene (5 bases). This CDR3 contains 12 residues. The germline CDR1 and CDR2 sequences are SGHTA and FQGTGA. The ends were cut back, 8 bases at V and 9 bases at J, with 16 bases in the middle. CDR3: CASLPLGPRYTF. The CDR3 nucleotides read TGTGCCAGCCTGCCCCTGGGACCGCGCTACACCTTC.